This entry concerns a single TCR beta chain. The antigen remains unidentified. This CDR3 is 12 amino acids long. Between the trimmed V and J ends, which lost 4 bases and 0 bases, there was a span of 5 bases. Germline CDR1 and CDR2: SQVTM and ANQGSEA. The data belong to a study of shared clonotypes between healthy human individuals. General observations from the study: The four-donor shared clonotypes exceeded non-shared clonotypes in generation probability, with non-shared ones scoring lower.

Only Caucasian adults living in Nashville, Tennessee made up the donor group. CD8 memory comprised CD45RO+ plus CCR7-negative CD45RA+ TemRA cells. Authors' processing steps: Without quality scores, immunoSEQ junctional reads could not be filtered like full-length reads. Method: immunoSEQ multiplex PCR; TCRdb's copy keeps in-frame clones and lacks some. V and J calls plus clone size are reproduced from that table; the DNA served to infer D and trimming. The table includes about 380,000 clones, about 97% detected once. V usage is TRBV29-1 and J usage is TRBJ2-3, with D unresolved. Material for sequencing was memory CD8+ T cells sorted from blood. Subset indicated: CD45RO+ cells pooled with CCR7-negative TemRA cells. The TCR originated in a man under 40 in good health. CDR3 coding DNA: TGCAGCGTTGTCCGGAGCACAGATACGCAGTATTTT. It is translated as CSVVRSTDTQYF.